The 18 T cell receptor beta chains below all came from one sample that was sequenced in a study of T cell repertoires in cytomegalovirus infection. TCRdb reanalysed the reads using MiXCR and keeps one entry per CDR3 protein. The table has 200,000 or so distinct CDR3 sequences, approximately 30% seen once. Sequencing input: PBMCs. These receptors were collected from a human donor in good health (CMV status not recorded). Some clones in this sample may be carry-over from other donors' samples.

Concerning this clonotype itself: The junction departs from germline at one end; a sequencing error may be responsible. The gene calls are TRBV7-6 and TRBJ1-1; D ambiguous. Germline lookup yields CDR1 SGHVS and CDR2 FNYEAQ. CDR3 length: 13 residues. The chain's CDR3 is CASSPVQNTEAFF. As DNA, the CDR3 is TGTGCTAGCAGCCCCGTCCAGAACACTGAAGCTTTCTTT.

This clonotype was counted only a few times. The chain couples TRBV14 to TRBJ1-2, with 9 positions matching TRBD1. The CDR3 contains 15 residues. Germline V gives CDR1 SGHDN, CDR2 FVKESK. V lost 6 bases and J lost 4; bases outside the gene matches: 9. In nucleotides, the CDR3 is TGTGCCAGCAGACGAACAGGACAGGGGACCTATGGCTACACCTTC. Its translation is CASRRTGQGTYGYTF.

Ten or more counts support this clonotype. At one end the junction does not follow the germline gene, possibly because of a read error. V usage is TRBV7-7 and J usage is TRBJ2-3, with 9 bases aligning to TRBD1. The CDR3 runs to 15 residues. The germline CDR1 and CDR2 sequences are SSHAT and FNYEAQ (reference sequence). The CDR3 bases are TGTGCTAGCAGCTTACGACAGGGGGACACAGATACGCAGTATTTT. It encodes CASSLRQGDTDTQYF.

This clonotype appeared a few times. The chain uses TRBV6-2 or TRBV6-3 and TRBJ2-3; 12 bases map to TRBD2. Trimming removed 6 bases from V and 5 bases from J; junction bases left unmatched: 12. This CDR3 has 17 residues. CDR1 and CDR2 from the germline V gene are MNHEY and SVGEGT. CDR3 sequence reads: CASRYTPSGGAKDTQYF. In DNA, the CDR3 is TGTGCCAGCAGGTACACCCCTAGCGGGGGGGCCAAAGATACGCAGTATTTT.

This clonotype turned up a few times. This chain uses TRBV4-1 with TRBJ1-5; D uncertain. Looked up from germline, CDR1 is MGHRA and CDR2 is YSYEKL. The CDR3 spans 13 residues. Trimming took 1 base from V and 3 from J, leaving 4 bases between them. For the CDR3, the DNA is TGCGCCAGCAGCCAAGTCCTCAATCAGCCCCAGCATTTT. This codes for CASSQVLNQPQHF.

This clonotype came up a few times. This sequence joins TRBV29-1 and TRBJ1-5; 7 nucleotides match TRBD1. This CDR3 has 13 residues. The J segment lost 5 bases and the V segment lost 7 bases, leaving 8 bases of the junction unmatched. The V gene's germline CDR1 is SQVTM and CDR2 ANQGSEA. The CDR3 reads CSASNGQDQPQHF. As DNA, the CDR3 is TGCAGCGCCTCTAACGGACAGGATCAGCCCCAGCATTTT.

This clonotype showed up many times. This chain links TRBV7-2 with TRBJ1-2; TRBD1 is a possible D gene (5 bases). Germline-derived CDR1 and CDR2 are SGHTA and FQGNSA. The CDR3 runs to 15 residues. The V end was cut by 3 bases, the J end by 4 bases, with 15 bases between. This CDR3 reads CASSFDMGVSYGYTF. The CDR3 DNA reads as TGTGCCAGCAGCTTTGATATGGGGGTATCCTATGGCTACACCTTC.

This clonotype showed up just a few times. J is TRBJ1-1 and V is TRBV2, with no clear D. V gave up 4 bases and J gave up 0 bases, with 9 bases separating them. Germline V gene data show CDR1 as SNHLY and CDR2 as FYNNEI. This CDR3 has 14 residues. The CDR3 loop reads CASSVGSMNTEAFF. The CDR3 DNA is TGTGCCAGCAGTGTAGGCAGCATGAACACTGAAGCTTTCTTT.

The CDR3 is CASSFRDRLNTGELFF. The CDR3 bases are TGTGCCAGCAGTTTCCGGGACAGGCTAAACACCGGGGAGCTGTTTTTT. This sequence joins TRBV6-1 and TRBJ2-2, with 8 bases fitting TRBD1. This CDR3 comprises 16 residues. V trimming: 5 bases; J trimming: 2 bases; junction bases outside the gene matches: 7. Germline V gene sequence: CDR1 MNHNS, CDR2 SASEGT.

The chain carries TRBV7-8 and TRBJ2-5; weak D call: TRBD1 (6 bases). The CDR3 consists of 14 residues. V was shortened by 4 bases and J by 0 bases, with 9 bases between the two germline ends. From germline, CDR1 is SGHVS and CDR2 FQNEAQ. CDR3 coding DNA: TGTGCCAGCAGCTCCGGGACATACCAAGAGACCCAGTACTTC. As protein: CASSSGTYQETQYF.

The chain employs TRBV6-5 and TRBJ1-2, with D uncertain. V shed 6 bases and J shed 4 bases, with 12 bases lying between them. CDR1 and CDR2 (germline): MNHEY, SVGAGI. The CDR3 has 13 amino acids. This CDR3 is CASRPTVLYGYTF. CDR3 bases: TGTGCCAGCAGACCCACAGTACTCTATGGCTACACCTTC.

This clonotype was observed a handful of times. The J gene is TRBJ2-2, the V gene TRBV29-1, with TRBD2 as a possible D gene (6 bases). Deletions cut 4 bases from V and 0 bases from J, with 15 bases between. CDR1 and CDR2 from the germline V gene are SQVTM and ANQGSEA. This CDR3 is built from 16 residues. The CDR3 protein is CSVGIPGVSNTGELFF. The CDR3, as DNA: TGCAGCGTTGGCATTCCGGGGGTATCGAACACCGGGGAGCTGTTTTTT.

The rearrangement uses TRBV20-1 and TRBJ2-5, with 8 nucleotides matching TRBD1. The V segment lost 3 bases and the J segment 1 base; nucleotides outside the gene matches: 4. CDR1 and CDR2 (germline): DFQATT, SNEGSKA (reference sequence). The CDR3 is 14 residues long. As DNA, the CDR3 is TGCAGTGCTAGTAACAGGGGGTTCCAAGAGACCCAGTACTTC. Its translation: CSASNRGFQETQYF.

Regarding this clonotype: A single base separates this from a much larger clone, so it may be a read error. V usage is TRBV7-2 and J usage is TRBJ2-1; D gene ambiguous. Trimming shortened V by 0 bases and J by 7 bases, and 13 bases separated the two germline ends. The CDR3 totals 15 residues. Germline V gene lookup returns CDR1 SGHTA and CDR2 FQGNSA. In nucleotides, the CDR3 is TGTGCCAGCAGCTTAGCGAAGGCTACCTTGAATGAGCAGTTCTTC. Translated, it gives CASSLAKATLNEQFF.

This chain connects TRBV7-4 to TRBJ2-1, with 15 positions matching TRBD2. The germline gives CDR1 SGHVT, CDR2 SQSDAQ. After removal of 5 bases from V and 12 bases from J, the junction contained 5 bases not matched to a gene. The CDR3 extends over 14 amino acids. The CDR3 DNA reads as TGTGCCAGCAGCCTTCGGACTAGCGGGGGGGCGCAGTTCTTC. It codes for CASSLRTSGGAQFF. Full variable domain (remainder filled in from reference TRBV7-4 and TRBJ2-1): GAGVSQSPRYKVAKRGRDVALRCDSISGHVTLYWYRQTLGQGSEVLTYSQSDAQRDKSGRPSGRFSAERPERSVSTLKIQRTEQGDSAVYLCASSLRTSGGAQFFGPGTRLTVL.

Here the CDR3 DNA reads TGTGCTAGTGGTTTGGGAGGGCTAGGGCCGGCTTTCTTT. It specifies CASGLGGLGPAFF. V is TRBV12-5 and J is TRBJ1-1, with D unclear. V lost 1 base, J lost 11 bases, and 14 bases lay in between. Per the germline V gene, CDR1 is LGHNT and CDR2 is FRNRAP. The CDR3 is made up of 13 amino acids. Drawing the rest from reference TRBV12-5 and TRBJ1-1, the complete variable domain is DARVTQTPRHKVTEMGQEVTMRCQPILGHNTVFWYRQTMMQGLELLAYFRNRAPLDDSGMPKDRFSAEMPDATLATLKIQPSEPRDSAVYFCASGLGGLGPAFFGQGTRLTVV.

The rearrangement links TRBV6-1 to TRBJ2-2; maybe TRBD2 (6 bases). Trimming removed 5 bases at V and 7 bases at J, with 17 bases between. The CDR3 has 15 residues. CDR1 and CDR2 (germline): MNHNS, SASEGT. CDR3 nucleotide sequence: TGTGCCAGCAGTCCCCCGACCGGGGGTGGCGGGGAGCTGTTTTTT. This encodes CASSPPTGGGGELFF.

A few counts support this clonotype. V gene TRBV5-6 combines with J gene TRBJ1-4, with a possible D match to TRBD1 (5 bases). Germline-derived CDR1 and CDR2 are SGHDT and YYEEEE. The CDR3 runs to 15 residues. Deletions cut 4 bases from V and 3 bases from J, with 13 bases between. This chain's CDR3 is CASSPLGEANEKLFF. The CDR3 nucleotides read TGTGCCAGCAGCCCGCTGGGGGAGGCTAATGAAAAACTGTTTTTT.